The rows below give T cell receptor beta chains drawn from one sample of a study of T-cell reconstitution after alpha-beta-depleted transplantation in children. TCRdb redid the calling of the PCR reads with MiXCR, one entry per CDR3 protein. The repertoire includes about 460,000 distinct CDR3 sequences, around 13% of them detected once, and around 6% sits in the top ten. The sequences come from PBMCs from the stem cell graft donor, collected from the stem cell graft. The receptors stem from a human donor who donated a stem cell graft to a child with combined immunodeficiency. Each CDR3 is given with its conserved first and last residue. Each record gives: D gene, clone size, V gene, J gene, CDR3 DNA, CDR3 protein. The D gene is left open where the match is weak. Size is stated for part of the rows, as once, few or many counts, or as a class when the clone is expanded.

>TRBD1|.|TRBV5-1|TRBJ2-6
TGCGCCAGCAGCTTGGGGGGACAGGGCACCTCTGGGGCCAACGTCCTGACTTTC
CASSLGGQGTSGANVLTF
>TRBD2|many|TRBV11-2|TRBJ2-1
TGTGCCAGCAGCTTAGTTAGCGGGGGGGCCAATGAGCAGTTCTTC
CASSLVSGGANEQFF
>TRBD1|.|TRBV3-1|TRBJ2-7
TGTGCCAGCAGCTACGGGACAGGGTTTACGGAGCAGTACTTC
CASSYGTGFTEQYF
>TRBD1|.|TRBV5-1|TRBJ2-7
TGCGCCAGCAGCGTTACAGGGGGCTTTCTCGAGCAGTACTTC
CASSVTGGFLEQYF
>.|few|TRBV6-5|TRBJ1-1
TGTGCCAGCAGTTACTCGGCGGTGGGGCGCACTGAAGCTTTCTTT
CASSYSAVGRTEAFF
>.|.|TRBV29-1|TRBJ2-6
TGCAGCGTTGGTCCAGGGGGGTCTGGGGCCAACGTCCTGACTTTC
CSVGPGGSGANVLTF
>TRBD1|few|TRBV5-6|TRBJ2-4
TGTGCCAGCAGCTCAATGACAGGGCGTCAGGAAAACATTCAGTACTTC
CASSSMTGRQENIQYF
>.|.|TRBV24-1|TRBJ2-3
TGTGCCACCAGTGATCCCGGGACAAAGGGGACAGATACGCAGTATTTT
CATSDPGTKGTDTQYF
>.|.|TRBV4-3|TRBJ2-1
TGCGCCAGCAGCCAAGAAGTGACTTACGAGCAGTTCTTC
CASSQEVTYEQFF
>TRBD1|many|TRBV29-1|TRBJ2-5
TGCAGCGCGACGGACAGGGGAGGAGAGACCCAGTACTTC
CSATDRGGETQYF
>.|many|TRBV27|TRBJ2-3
TGTGCCAGCAGTTTAATAGATCCCACAGATACGCAGTATTTT
CASSLIDPTDTQYF
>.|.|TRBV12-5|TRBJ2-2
TGTGCTAGTGGTTTGAGCCTAGCCGCCGGGGAGCTGTTTTTT
CASGLSLAAGELFF
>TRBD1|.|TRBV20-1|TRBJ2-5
TGCAGTGCTAGAGATCCACAGGGGCGAGGGGAGACCCAGTACTTC
CSARDPQGRGETQYF
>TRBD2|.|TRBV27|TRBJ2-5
TGTGCCAGCAGTTTATTGGGCGGGGGACAAGAGACCCAGTACTTC
CASSLLGGGQETQYF
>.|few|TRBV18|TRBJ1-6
TGTGCCAGCTCACTAAGAGGGGTCGATATCGGTTCACCCCTCCACTTT
CASSLRGVDIGSPLHF
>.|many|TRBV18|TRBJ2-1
TGTGCCGGTTCGGTGGGGGGGCCCAATGAGCAGTTCTTC
CAGSVGGPNEQFF
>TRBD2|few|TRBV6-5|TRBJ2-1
TGTGCCAGCAGTTACCCCACTAGCGGGAGCAGGGATGAGCAGTTCTTC
CASSYPTSGSRDEQFF
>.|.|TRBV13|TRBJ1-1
TGTGCCAGCAGCCAGACTCCGAACACTGAAGCTTTCTTT
CASSQTPNTEAFF
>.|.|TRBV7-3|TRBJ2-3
TGTGCCAGCAGTCGAAACGGGGCAGTAGATACGCAGTATTTT
CASSRNGAVDTQYF
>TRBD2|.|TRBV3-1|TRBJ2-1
TGTGCCAGCAGCCAAGACCCGACTAGCGGGGGTTACAATGAGCAGTTCTTC
CASSQDPTSGGYNEQFF
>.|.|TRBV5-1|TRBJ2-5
TGCGCCAGCAGCTTGGCAGCTAGCGAATACCAAGAGACCCAGTACTTC
CASSLAASEYQETQYF
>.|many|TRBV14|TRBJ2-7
TGTGCCAGCAGCCAAGGGTCCGAGCAGTACTTC
CASSQGSEQYF
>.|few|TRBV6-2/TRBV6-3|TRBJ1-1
TGTGCCAGCAGTTACTCCAGGGTTGGGACTGAAGCTTTCTTT
CASSYSRVGTEAFF
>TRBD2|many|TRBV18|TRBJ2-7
TGTGCCAGCTCACCAGGGCTAGCGGGAGTCGAGCAGTACTTC
CASSPGLAGVEQYF
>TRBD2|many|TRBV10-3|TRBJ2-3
TGTGCCATCAGTGGGGGGGGGAGCACAGATACGCAGTATTTT
CAISGGGSTDTQYF
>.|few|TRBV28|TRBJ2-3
TGTGCCAGCAGTTTCGCAGGGGACTATGGCACAGATACGCAGTATTTT
CASSFAGDYGTDTQYF
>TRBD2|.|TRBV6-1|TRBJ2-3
TGTGCCAGCAGTGGGACTAGCGGGAGTCCAGATACGCAGTATTTT
CASSGTSGSPDTQYF
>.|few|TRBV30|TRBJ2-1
TGTGCCTGGAGTCCACTCGGAGCGGAGCAGTTCTTC
CAWSPLGAEQFF
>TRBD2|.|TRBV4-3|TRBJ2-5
TGCGCCAGCAGCCAAGATCAGGGACTAGCGGGCCAAGAGACCCAGTACTTC
CASSQDQGLAGQETQYF
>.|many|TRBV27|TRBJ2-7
TGTGCCAGCAGTTCCCCGAGTGGTTTCGTCTACGAGCAGTACTTC
CASSSPSGFVYEQYF
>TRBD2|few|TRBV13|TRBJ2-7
TGTGCCAGCAGCTTGGGGACTAGCGGGAAACGCCACGAGCAGTACTTC
CASSLGTSGKRHEQYF
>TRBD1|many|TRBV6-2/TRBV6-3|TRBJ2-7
TGTGCCAGCAGTTCGGCCGGATGGGACAGTTACGAGCAGTACTTC
CASSSAGWDSYEQYF
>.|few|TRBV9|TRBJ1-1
TGTGCCAGCAGCGTAGGGGTTCGCGCTGAAGCTTTCTTT
CASSVGVRAEAFF
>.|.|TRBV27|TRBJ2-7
TGTGCCAGCAGTCCCCGAAGACAGCTGCCCTACGAGCAGTACTTC
CASSPRRQLPYEQYF
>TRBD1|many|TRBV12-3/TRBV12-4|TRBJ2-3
TGTGCCAGCAGTCGGGACAGGCTATTGGATACGCAGTATTTT
CASSRDRLLDTQYF
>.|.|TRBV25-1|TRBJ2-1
TGTGCCAGCAGTGGAGAGGGACTTTACAATGAGCAGTTCTTC
CASSGEGLYNEQFF
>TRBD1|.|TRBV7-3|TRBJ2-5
TGTGCCAGCAGCGAACAGGGACAGGGACAAGAGACCCAGTACTTC
CASSEQGQGQETQYF
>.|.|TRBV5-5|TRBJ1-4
TGTGCCAGCAGCTTGGTAGGCAGGGTGGATGAAAAACTGTTTTTT
CASSLVGRVDEKLFF
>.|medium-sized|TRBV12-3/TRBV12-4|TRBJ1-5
TGTGCCAGCAGCCCCGATCGAGGGGAGGGCCAGCCCCAGCATTTT
CASSPDRGEGQPQHF
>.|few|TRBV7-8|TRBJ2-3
TGTGCCAGCAGCTTTCGTTTTCTGAATACGCAGTATTTT
CASSFRFLNTQYF
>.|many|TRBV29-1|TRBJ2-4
TGCAGCGTTGATCTGGCAGGACAAAACATTCAGTACTTC
CSVDLAGQNIQYF
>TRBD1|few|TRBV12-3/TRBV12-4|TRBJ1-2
TGTGCCAGCAGCCCGCCGGGACAGGGAGGCTACACCTTC
CASSPPGQGGYTF
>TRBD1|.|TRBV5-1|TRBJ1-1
TGCGCCAGCAGCTCTCAGACAGGGGCGGGCGTTAGGAGAGCTTTCTTT
CASSSQTGAGVRRAFF